This entry lists 23 T cell receptor beta chains sequenced from one sample in a study of T-cell reconstitution after alpha-beta-depleted transplantation in children. As it was prepared, the TCRbeta library received unique molecular identifiers. TCRdb ran MiXCR on the PCR reads and lists one entry per CDR3 protein. The table lists fewer than 700,000 distinct CDR3 sequences, about an eighth of them singletons. This specimen consisted of PBMCs, mostly from graft donor cells, obtained 360 days after TCRalphabeta/CD19-depleted stem cell transplant. Receptor source: a male patient between 5 and 17 years old who had a stem cell transplant for acute myeloid leukemia, so the T cells may come from the graft donor.

This clonotype was seen at least ten times. The J gene is TRBJ2-1, the V gene TRBV20-1; D is unresolved. The CDR3 has 14 amino acids. Germline CDR1 reads DFQATT; CDR2 reads SNEGSKA (reference sequence). V was clipped by 1 base and J by 0 bases, with 7 bases between them. DNA of the CDR3: TGCAGTGCTAGAGTACACGGCTCCTACAATGAGCAGTTCTTC. It translates to CSARVHGSYNEQFF.

This clonotype was counted a few times. The chain is built from TRBV7-2 and TRBJ2-5, with TRBD2 matching 8 bases. The CDR3 runs to 16 residues. The ends lost 3 bases at V and 5 bases at J; junction bases unmatched: 11. Germline V lookup: CDR1 SGHTA, CDR2 FQGNSA. DNA for the CDR3: TGTGCCAGCAGCTTCACTAGCGGCCAGACCAGCGAGACCCAGTACTTC. It yields the protein CASSFTSGQTSETQYF.

The table lists this clonotype with many counts. The chain is built from TRBV6-5 and TRBJ2-3; TRBD1 aligns across 8 bases. There are 14 residues in the CDR3. With V trimmed by 6 bases and J by 5 bases, 7 bases remained unmatched. Germline lookup yields CDR1 MNHEY and CDR2 SVGAGI. This CDR3 reads CASSLGQGGDTQYF. In DNA form, the CDR3 reads TGTGCCAGCAGCCTCGGACAGGGAGGAGATACGCAGTATTTT.

Only a few counts were recorded for this clonotype. The rearrangement links TRBV28 to TRBJ2-7; 9 bases are a match to TRBD2. Trimming removed 5 bases from V and 2 bases from J; junction bases left unmatched: 10. Germline V CDR1 and CDR2: MDHEN, SYDVKM. CDR3 length: 16 amino acids. The chain's CDR3 is CASSGIAGVSAYEQYF. CDR3 DNA: TGTGCCAGCAGTGGCATAGCGGGAGTTTCTGCCTACGAGCAGTACTTC. The whole variable domain, remainder taken from reference TRBV28 and TRBJ2-7, is DVKVTQSSRYLVKRTGEKVFLECVQDMDHENMFWYRQDPGLGLRLIYFSYDVKMKEKGDIPEGYSVSREKKERFSLILESASTNQTSMYLCASSGIAGVSAYEQYFGPGTRLTVT.

This clonotype was counted a few times. The chain links TRBV6-1 to TRBJ2-2, with TRBD2 identical over 10 bases. CDR3 length: 16 amino acids. J lost 5 bases, V lost 6 bases, and 9 bases had no gene match. Germline assignment: CDR1 MNHNS and CDR2 SASEGT. CDR3 bases: TGTGCCAGCAGCCGGACTAGCGGTAAACAGACCGGGGAGCTGTTTTTT. Its protein is CASSRTSGKQTGELFF.

This clonotype appeared many times. V is TRBV12-3 or TRBV12-4 and J is TRBJ2-7; the D gene is possibly TRBD1 (6 bases). Trimming removed 5 bases from V and 1 base from J, with 12 bases in between. The CDR3 loop spans 14 amino acids. CDR3: CASSRLTGSYEQYF. The CDR3 DNA reads TGTGCCAGCAGTCGACTGACAGGTTCCTACGAGCAGTACTTC.

Many counts were recorded for this clonotype. The V and J genes are TRBV4-3 and TRBJ2-1; D perhaps matches TRBD1 (6 bases). Germline CDR1 reads LGHNA; CDR2 reads YSLEER. V lost 4 bases, J lost 6 bases, and 16 bases lay in between. The CDR3 is 15 amino acids. Here the CDR3 reads CASSREGGPGNEQFF. As DNA, the CDR3 is TGCGCCAGCAGCCGAGAAGGGGGTCCAGGCAATGAGCAGTTCTTC.

This clonotype was seen only a few times. The J gene is TRBJ2-7, the V gene TRBV28; TRBD2 matches at 8 bases. The V segment lost 6 bases and the J segment 1 base; nucleotides outside the gene matches: 17. The CDR3 sequence is 18 residues long. Per germline, CDR1 MDHEN and CDR2 SYDVKM. The CDR3 nucleotides are TGTGCCAGCAGAGGACTAGCTCACGGAGCTCACCCTTCCTACGAGCAGTACTTC. Residues: CASRGLAHGAHPSYEQYF. The entire variable domain, with the rest obtained from reference TRBV28 and TRBJ2-7, is as follows: DVKVTQSSRYLVKRTGEKVFLECVQDMDHENMFWYRQDPGLGLRLIYFSYDVKMKEKGDIPEGYSVSREKKERFSLILESASTNQTSMYLCASRGLAHGAHPSYEQYFGPGTRLTVT.

V usage is TRBV3-1 and J usage is TRBJ2-1, with unresolved D. Germline V gene data show CDR1 as LGHDT and CDR2 as YNNKEL (reference sequence). This CDR3 is 17 amino acids long. Trimming took off 0 bases at V and 0 bases at J, with 12 bases between the two ends. Here the CDR3 DNA reads TGTGCCAGCAGCCAAGATCTTGGGCGGTCCTCCTACAATGAGCAGTTCTTC. This codes for CASSQDLGRSSYNEQFF.

Note on this clonotype: The CDR3 ends on some other residue instead of the conserved phenylalanine or tryptophan, so this is likely a read error. The gene calls are TRBV25-1 and TRBJ1-6, with TRBD1 matching 7 bases. The junction had 10 bases not matched to a gene; V was cut back by 11 bases and J by 9 bases. Germline V CDR1 and CDR2: MGHDK, SYGVNS. This CDR3 has 13 residues. The CDR3 DNA reads TGTGCCGGAAGACAGGGAACTAGTTCACCCCTCCACTTA. Its translation: CAGRQGTSSPLHL.

This clonotype was detected only a few times. The rearrangement links TRBV7-9 to TRBJ2-2; no reliable D call. CDR1 and CDR2 (germline): SEHNR, FQNEAQ (reference sequence). This CDR3 has 14 amino acids. The V gene lost 6 bases and the J gene lost 0 bases, with 8 bases spanning the gap. The CDR3 loop is CASRCEPNTGELFF. Here the CDR3 DNA reads TGTGCCAGCAGATGTGAACCGAACACCGGGGAGCTGTTTTTT.

In this sample, this clonotype turned up a few times. The CDR3 bases are TGTGCCAGCAGCTTCTACGGAGCCTACGAGCAGTACTTC. Its protein is CASSFYGAYEQYF. The genes are TRBV7-2 and TRBJ2-7; no clear D. Trimming shortened V by 3 bases and J by 2 bases, and 8 bases separated the two germline ends. In germline, CDR1 is SGHTA, CDR2 FQGNSA. This CDR3 region has 13 residues. The full variable domain, in which reference TRBV7-2 and TRBJ2-7 provide the parts outside the CDR3, is GAGVSQSPSNKVTEKGKDVELRCDPISGHTALYWYRQSLGQGLEFLIYFQGNSAPDKSGLPSDRFSAERTGGSVSTLTIQRTQQEDSAVYLCASSFYGAYEQYFGPGTRLTVT.

This clonotype was picked up a small number of times. The rearrangement joins TRBV5-1 to TRBJ2-7, with TRBD1 as a possible D gene (5 bases). Trimming left V 1 base short and J 5 bases short, with 13 bases between. Germline lookup yields CDR1 SGHRS and CDR2 YFSETQ. The CDR3 spans 14 residues. The CDR3 protein is CASSLSRALNEQYF. CDR3 DNA: TGCGCCAGCAGCTTGTCCAGGGCGTTGAACGAGCAGTACTTC.

The chain employs TRBV11-2 and TRBJ2-5; 13 bases align to TRBD2. CDR1 is SGHAT, CDR2 FQNNGV, per germline. V dropped 1 base and J dropped 5; count of bases not matched to a gene: 10. CDR3 length equals 18 residues. This CDR3 reads CASSLGVGTSGIEETQYF. CDR3 nucleotide sequence: TGTGCCAGCAGCTTAGGAGTTGGGACTAGCGGGATTGAGGAGACCCAGTACTTC.

This clonotype was picked up a small number of times. This chain uses TRBV20-1 with TRBJ2-3, with a possible D match to TRBD2 (6 bases). Trimming stripped 6 bases from V and 2 bases from J, with 12 bases between. This CDR3 comprises 13 residues. The germline V gene encodes CDR1 DFQATT and CDR2 SNEGSKA (reference sequence). In DNA form, the CDR3 reads TGCAGTGCCCCCGGAGGGCCCACAGATACGCAGTATTTT. Translating gives CSAPGGPTDTQYF.

This clonotype has just a few counts. The chain links TRBV11-2 to TRBJ2-7, with TRBD2 identical over 9 bases. From germline, CDR1 is SGHAT and CDR2 FQNNGV. This CDR3 comprises 20 residues. V lost 2 bases and J lost 2; bases outside the gene matches: 19. CDR3 sequence reads: CASSLWMGRTGGGRAYEQYF. Written as DNA, the CDR3 is TGTGCCAGCAGCTTATGGATGGGCAGGACTGGAGGCGGGAGGGCCTACGAGCAGTACTTC.

This clonotype showed up just a few times. The chain is built from TRBV2 and TRBJ2-3; 8 nucleotides line up with TRBD1. Germline loops: CDR1 SNHLY, CDR2 FYNNEI. Germline trimming cut 7 bases from V and 0 bases from J; bases unmatched to any gene: 6. The CDR3 length is 15 residues. The CDR3 bases are TGTGCCAGCATTCCCCAGGGGGCCAGCACAGATACGCAGTATTTT. As protein: CASIPQGASTDTQYF.

The V and J genes are TRBV20-1 and TRBJ2-1, with 8 bases identical to TRBD2. The CDR3 contains 18 residues. Germline V CDR1 and CDR2: DFQATT, SNEGSKA (reference sequence). J gave up 4 bases and V 0 bases, and 14 bases lay outside the gene matches. The CDR3 sequence: CSARDHPIAGQVYNEQFF. Here the CDR3 DNA reads TGCAGTGCTAGAGATCACCCCATAGCGGGGCAGGTTTACAATGAGCAGTTCTTC.

This clonotype has only a few counts. The chain carries TRBV20-1 and TRBJ2-1, with 14 bases matching TRBD2. V lost 3 bases and J lost 8; bases outside the gene matches: 6. Germline assignment: CDR1 DFQATT and CDR2 SNEGSKA (reference sequence). This CDR3 is 15 amino acids long. The CDR3 coding sequence is TGCAGTGCTAGTTTGGGACTAGCGGGAGTCTATGAGCAGTTCTTC. It translates to CSASLGLAGVYEQFF.

This clonotype appeared many times. The CDR3 sequence is CASSFNPGQGQETQYF. The CDR3 region has the DNA TGTGCCAGCAGTTTTAACCCGGGACAGGGTCAAGAGACCCAGTACTTC. J is TRBJ2-5 and V is TRBV28, with 9 bases fitting TRBD1. Germline lookup yields CDR1 MDHEN and CDR2 SYDVKM. CDR3 length: 16 amino acids. V gave up 3 bases and J gave up 2 bases; unmatched junction bases: 7.

The table lists this clonotype with a few counts. This sequence joins TRBV7-2 and TRBJ2-2; 8 nucleotides line up with TRBD2. V lost 1 base and J lost 6; bases outside the gene matches: 10. CDR3 length: 17 amino acids. Per germline, CDR1 SGHTA and CDR2 FQGNSA. Here the CDR3 reads CASSLGRTSSGPGELFF. The CDR3, as DNA: TGTGCCAGCAGCTTAGGCCGGACTAGCTCGGGCCCCGGGGAGCTGTTTTTT.

The V gene is TRBV20-1, the J gene TRBJ1-2; perhaps TRBD1 as D (6 bases). Germline values: CDR1 DFQATT, CDR2 SNEGSKA (reference sequence). Trimming cost V 8 bases and J 4 bases, with 20 bases left between them. This CDR3 is 14 amino acids long. The CDR3 DNA follows: TGCAGTCCCTGGACGGGGGCTTTAATCTATGGCTACACCTTC. This encodes CSPWTGALIYGYTF.

The chain combines TRBV30 with TRBJ2-3; 7 nucleotides align to TRBD2. The CDR3 runs 20 residues. CDR1 is GTSNPN, CDR2 SVGIG, per germline (reference sequence). V shed 2 bases, J shed 4 bases, and the junction held 24 bases outside the gene matches. CDR3 DNA sequence: TGTGCCTGGAGTTGGACGCACCGGGGGGAGACCACCCCACCCGCAGATACGCAGTATTTT. Protein sequence: CAWSWTHRGETTPPADTQYF.